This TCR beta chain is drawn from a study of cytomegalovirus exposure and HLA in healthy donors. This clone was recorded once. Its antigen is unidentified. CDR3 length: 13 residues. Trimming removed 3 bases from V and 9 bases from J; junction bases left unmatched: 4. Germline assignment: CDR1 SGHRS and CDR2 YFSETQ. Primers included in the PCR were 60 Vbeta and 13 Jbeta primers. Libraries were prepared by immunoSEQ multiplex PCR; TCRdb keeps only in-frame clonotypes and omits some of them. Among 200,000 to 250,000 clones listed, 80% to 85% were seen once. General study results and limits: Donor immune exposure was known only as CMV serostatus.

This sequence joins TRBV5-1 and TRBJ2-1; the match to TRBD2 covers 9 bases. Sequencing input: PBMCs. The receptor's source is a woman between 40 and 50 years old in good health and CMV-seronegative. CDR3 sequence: CASSSFSGGEQFF. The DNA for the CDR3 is TGCGCCAGCAGCTCCTTTAGCGGGGGTGAGCAGTTCTTC.